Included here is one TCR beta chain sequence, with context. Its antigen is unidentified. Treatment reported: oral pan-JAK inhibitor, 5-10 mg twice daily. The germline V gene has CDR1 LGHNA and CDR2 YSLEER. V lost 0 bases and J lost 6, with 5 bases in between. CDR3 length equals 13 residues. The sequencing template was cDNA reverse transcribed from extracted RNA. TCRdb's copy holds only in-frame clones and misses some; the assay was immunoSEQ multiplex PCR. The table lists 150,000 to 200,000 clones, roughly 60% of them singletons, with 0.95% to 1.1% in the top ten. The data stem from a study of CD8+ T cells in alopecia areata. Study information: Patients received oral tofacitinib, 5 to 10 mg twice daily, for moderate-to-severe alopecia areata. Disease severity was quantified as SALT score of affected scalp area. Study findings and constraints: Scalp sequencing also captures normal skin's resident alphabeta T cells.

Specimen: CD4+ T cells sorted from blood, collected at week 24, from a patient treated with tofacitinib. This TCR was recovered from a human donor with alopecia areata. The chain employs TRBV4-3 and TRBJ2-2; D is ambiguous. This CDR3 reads CASSQDRAGELFF. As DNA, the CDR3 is TGCGCCAGCAGCCAAGATCGGGCCGGGGAGCTGTTTTTT.